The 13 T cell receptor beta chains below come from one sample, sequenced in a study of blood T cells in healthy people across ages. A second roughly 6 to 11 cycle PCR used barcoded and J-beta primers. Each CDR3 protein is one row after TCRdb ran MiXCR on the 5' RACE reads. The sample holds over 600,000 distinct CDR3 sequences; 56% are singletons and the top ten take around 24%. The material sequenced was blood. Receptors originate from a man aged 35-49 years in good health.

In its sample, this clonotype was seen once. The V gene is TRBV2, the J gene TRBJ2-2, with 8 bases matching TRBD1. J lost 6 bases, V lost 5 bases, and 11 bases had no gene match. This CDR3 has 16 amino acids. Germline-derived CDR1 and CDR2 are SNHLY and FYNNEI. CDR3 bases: TGTGCCAGCAGTAAGGGGTGGACAGGGTTGGCCGGGGAGCTGTTTTTT. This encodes CASSKGWTGLAGELFF.

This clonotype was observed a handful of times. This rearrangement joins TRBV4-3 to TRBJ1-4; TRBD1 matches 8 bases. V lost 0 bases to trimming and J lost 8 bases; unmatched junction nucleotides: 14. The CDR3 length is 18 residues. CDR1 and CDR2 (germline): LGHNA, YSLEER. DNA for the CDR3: TGCGCCAGCAGCCAAGATCTGGTGTCAGGGGGCTTCCGAGAAAAACTGTTTTTT. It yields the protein CASSQDLVSGGFREKLFF.

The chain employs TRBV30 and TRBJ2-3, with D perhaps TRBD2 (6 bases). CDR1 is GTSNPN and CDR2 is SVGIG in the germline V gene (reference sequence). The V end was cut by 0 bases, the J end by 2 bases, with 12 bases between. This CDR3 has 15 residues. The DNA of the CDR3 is TGTGCCTGGAGTGTACTGGGGGGTCTCACAGATACGCAGTATTTT. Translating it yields CAWSVLGGLTDTQYF.

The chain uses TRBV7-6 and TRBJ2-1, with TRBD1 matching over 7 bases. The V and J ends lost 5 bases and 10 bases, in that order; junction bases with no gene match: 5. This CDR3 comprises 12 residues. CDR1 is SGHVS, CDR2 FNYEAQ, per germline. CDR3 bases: TGTGCCAGCAGCACCCGACAGGGAGAGCAGTTCTTC. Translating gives CASSTRQGEQFF.

The CDR3 DNA sequence: TGCGCCAGCAGCTTGGTGCTAGCAGAGAGCACAGATACGCAGTATTTT. Translation: CASSLVLAESTDTQYF. The genes are TRBV5-1 and TRBJ2-3, with D possibly matching TRBD2 (5 bases). Trimming removed 0 bases at V and 0 bases at J, with 11 bases between. The CDR3 is made up of 16 amino acids. From germline, CDR1 is SGHRS and CDR2 YFSETQ.

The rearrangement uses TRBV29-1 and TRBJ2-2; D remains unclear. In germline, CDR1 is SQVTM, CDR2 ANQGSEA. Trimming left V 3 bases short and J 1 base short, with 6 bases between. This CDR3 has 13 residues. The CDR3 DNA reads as TGCAGCGTTGATGTCGGGAACACCGGGGAGCTGTTTTTT. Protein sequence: CSVDVGNTGELFF.

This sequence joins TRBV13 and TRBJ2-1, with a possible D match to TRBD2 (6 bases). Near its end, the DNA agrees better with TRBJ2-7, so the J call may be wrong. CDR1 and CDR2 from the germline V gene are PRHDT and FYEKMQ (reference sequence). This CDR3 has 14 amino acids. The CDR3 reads CASSTRLGYNEQYF. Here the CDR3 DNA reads TGTGCCAGCAGCACAAGACTAGGATACAATGAGCAGTACTTC.

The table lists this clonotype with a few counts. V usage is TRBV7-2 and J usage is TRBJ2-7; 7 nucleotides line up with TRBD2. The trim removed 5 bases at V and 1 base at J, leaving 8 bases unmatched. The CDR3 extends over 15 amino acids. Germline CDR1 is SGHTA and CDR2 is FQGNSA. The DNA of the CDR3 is TGTGCCAGCAGCGGTGGGCGGGAGAGGTCCTACGAGCAGTACTTC. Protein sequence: CASSGGRERSYEQYF.

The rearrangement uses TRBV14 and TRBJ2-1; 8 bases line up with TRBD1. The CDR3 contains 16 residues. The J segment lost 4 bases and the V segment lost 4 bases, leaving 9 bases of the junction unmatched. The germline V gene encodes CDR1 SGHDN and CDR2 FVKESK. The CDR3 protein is CASSPRGTGVYNEQFF. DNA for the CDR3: TGTGCCAGCAGCCCCCGAGGGACAGGCGTTTACAATGAGCAGTTCTTC. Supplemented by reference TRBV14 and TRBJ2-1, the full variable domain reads EAGVTQFPSHSVIEKGQTVTLRCDPISGHDNLYWYRRVMGKEIKFLLHFVKESKQDESGMPNNRFLAERTGGTYSTLKVQPAELEDSGVYFCASSPRGTGVYNEQFFGPGTRLTVL.

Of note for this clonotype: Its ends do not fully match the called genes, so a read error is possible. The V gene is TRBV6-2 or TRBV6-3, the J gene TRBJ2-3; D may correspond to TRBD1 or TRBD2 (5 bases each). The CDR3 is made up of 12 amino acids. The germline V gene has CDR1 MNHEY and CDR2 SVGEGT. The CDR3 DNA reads TGTGCCACCCGGGGACCCACATATACGCAGTATTTT. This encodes CATRGPTYTQYF.

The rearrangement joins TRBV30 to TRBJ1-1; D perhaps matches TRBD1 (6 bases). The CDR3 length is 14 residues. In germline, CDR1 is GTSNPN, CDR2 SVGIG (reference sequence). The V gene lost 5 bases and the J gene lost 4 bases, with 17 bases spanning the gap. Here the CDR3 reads CAWDQTGSATEAFF. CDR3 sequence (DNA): TGTGCCTGGGACCAGACAGGTTCGGCCACTGAAGCTTTCTTT.

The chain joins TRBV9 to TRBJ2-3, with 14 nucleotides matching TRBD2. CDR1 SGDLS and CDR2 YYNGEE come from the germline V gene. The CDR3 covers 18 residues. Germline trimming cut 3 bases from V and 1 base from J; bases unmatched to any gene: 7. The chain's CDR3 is CASSAGTSGRLGTDTQYF. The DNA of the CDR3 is TGTGCCAGCAGCGCCGGGACTAGCGGGAGACTGGGCACAGATACGCAGTATTTT.

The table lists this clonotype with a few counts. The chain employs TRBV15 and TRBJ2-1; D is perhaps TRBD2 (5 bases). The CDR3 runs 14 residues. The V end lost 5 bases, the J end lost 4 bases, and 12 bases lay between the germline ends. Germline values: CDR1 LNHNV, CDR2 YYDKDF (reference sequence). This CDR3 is CATSSPSGYNEQFF. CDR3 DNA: TGTGCCACCAGCTCCCCCTCGGGGTACAATGAGCAGTTCTTC.